Detailed here is one TCR beta chain. Time point meaning: baseline, week 1 (first vaccination visit). Treatment of the sample: pre-vaccination baseline after standard-of-care therapy. The sample belongs to a study of a mutant IDH1 vaccine in newly diagnosed glioma. Deletions cut 4 bases from V and 1 base from J, with 18 bases between. The length of the CDR3 is 16 residues. The germline V gene has CDR1 SGHRS and CDR2 YFSETQ. TCRdb keeps only in-frame clones here, not all; method: immunoSEQ multiplex PCR. The sample carries about 67,000 clones, approximately 82% recorded once. Sequenced here: peripheral blood mononuclear cells (PBMCs), sampled from a glioma patient treated with radiotherapy, temozolomide or both. The receptor comes from a woman aged 18-30 years with glioma. Some clones in this sample may be carry-over from other donors' samples. The J gene is TRBJ2-7, the V gene TRBV5-1; D may be TRBD1 (7 bases). The CDR3: CASSLSQGGPSYEQYF. DNA for the CDR3: TGCGCCAGCAGCCTATCCCAGGGGGGACCGTCCTACGAGCAGTACTTC.